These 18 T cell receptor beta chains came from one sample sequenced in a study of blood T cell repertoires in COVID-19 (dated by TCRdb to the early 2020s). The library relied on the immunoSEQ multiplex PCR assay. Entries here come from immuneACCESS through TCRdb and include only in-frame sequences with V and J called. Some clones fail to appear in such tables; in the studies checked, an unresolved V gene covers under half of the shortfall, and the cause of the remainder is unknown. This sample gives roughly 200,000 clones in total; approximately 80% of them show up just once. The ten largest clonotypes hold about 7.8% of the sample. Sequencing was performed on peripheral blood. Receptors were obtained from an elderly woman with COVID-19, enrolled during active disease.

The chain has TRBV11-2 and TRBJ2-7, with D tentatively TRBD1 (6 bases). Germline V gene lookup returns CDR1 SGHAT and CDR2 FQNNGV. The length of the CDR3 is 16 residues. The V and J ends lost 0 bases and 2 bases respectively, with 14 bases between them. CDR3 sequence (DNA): TGTGCCAGCAGCTTAGACCCAGGGGCGAGGACCTACGAGCAGTACTTC. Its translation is CASSLDPGARTYEQYF.

This CDR3 is CASRVGRNRNSPLHF. The DNA for the CDR3 is TGTGCCAGTAGAGTTGGGAGAAACCGGAATTCACCCCTCCACTTT. V gene TRBV19 combines with J gene TRBJ1-6; D uncertain. CDR1 LNHDA and CDR2 SQIVND come from the germline V gene (reference sequence). The V end was cut by 6 bases, the J end by 7 bases, with 16 bases between. This CDR3 has 15 amino acids.

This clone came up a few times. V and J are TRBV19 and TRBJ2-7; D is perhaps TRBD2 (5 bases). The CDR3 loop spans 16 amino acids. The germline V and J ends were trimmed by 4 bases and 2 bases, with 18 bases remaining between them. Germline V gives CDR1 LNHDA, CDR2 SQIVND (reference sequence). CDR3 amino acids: CASSSRGSSGTYEQYF. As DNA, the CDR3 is TGTGCCAGTAGTAGCCGTGGATCATCCGGGACCTACGAGCAGTACTTC.

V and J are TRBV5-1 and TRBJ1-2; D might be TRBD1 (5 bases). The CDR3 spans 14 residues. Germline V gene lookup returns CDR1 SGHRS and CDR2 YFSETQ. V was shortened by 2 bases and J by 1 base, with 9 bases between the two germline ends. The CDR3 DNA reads TGCGCCAGCAGCTTAGGACAAGTTAACTATGGCTACACCTTC. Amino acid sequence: CASSLGQVNYGYTF.

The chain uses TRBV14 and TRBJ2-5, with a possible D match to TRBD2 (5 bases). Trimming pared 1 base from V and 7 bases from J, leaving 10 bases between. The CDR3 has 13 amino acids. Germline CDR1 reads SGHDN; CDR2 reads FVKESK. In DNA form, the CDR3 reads TGTGCCAGCAGCCAAGCGGCGGGTCTGACCCAGTACTTC. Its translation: CASSQAAGLTQYF.

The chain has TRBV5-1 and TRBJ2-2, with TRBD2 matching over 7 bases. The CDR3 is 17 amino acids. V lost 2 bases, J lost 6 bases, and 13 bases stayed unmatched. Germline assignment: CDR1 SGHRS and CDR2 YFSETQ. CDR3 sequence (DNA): TGCGCCAGCAGCTTTCTCGGGAGCGGGGACGTTCCCGGGGAGCTGTTTTTT. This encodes CASSFLGSGDVPGELFF.

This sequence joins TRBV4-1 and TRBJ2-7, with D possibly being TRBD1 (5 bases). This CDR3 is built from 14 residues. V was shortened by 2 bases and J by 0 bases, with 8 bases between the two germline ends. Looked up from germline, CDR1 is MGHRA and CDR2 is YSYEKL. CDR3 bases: TGCGCCAGCAGCCAAACGACAGTCTCCTACGAGCAGTACTTC. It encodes CASSQTTVSYEQYF.

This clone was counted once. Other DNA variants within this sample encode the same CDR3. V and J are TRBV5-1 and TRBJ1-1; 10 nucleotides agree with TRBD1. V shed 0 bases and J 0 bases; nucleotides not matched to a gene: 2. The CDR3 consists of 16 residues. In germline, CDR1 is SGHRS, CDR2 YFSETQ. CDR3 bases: TGCGCCAGCAGCTTGGGACAGGGGGCCATGAACACTGAAGCTTTCTTT. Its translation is CASSLGQGAMNTEAFF.

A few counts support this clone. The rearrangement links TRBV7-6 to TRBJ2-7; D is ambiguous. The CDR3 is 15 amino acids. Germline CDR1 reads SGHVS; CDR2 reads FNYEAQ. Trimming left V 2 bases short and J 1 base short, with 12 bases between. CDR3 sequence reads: CASSLSSMRSYEQYF. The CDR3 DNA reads TGTGCCAGCAGCTTATCCAGCATGAGGTCCTACGAGCAGTACTTC.

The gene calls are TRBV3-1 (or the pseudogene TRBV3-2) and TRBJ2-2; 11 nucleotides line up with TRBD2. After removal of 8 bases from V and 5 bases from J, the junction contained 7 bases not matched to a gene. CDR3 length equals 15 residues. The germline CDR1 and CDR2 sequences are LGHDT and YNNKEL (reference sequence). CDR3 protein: CASAPRTSGTGELFF. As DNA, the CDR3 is TGTGCCAGCGCCCCCCGGACTAGCGGGACCGGGGAGCTGTTTTTT.

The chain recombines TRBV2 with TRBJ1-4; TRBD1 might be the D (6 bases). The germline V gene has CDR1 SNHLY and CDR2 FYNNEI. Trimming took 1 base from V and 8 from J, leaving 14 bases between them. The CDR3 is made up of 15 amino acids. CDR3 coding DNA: TGTGCCAGCAGTGAAGTGTCGGGGGGCGCGGAAAAACTGTTTTTT. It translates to CASSEVSGGAEKLFF.

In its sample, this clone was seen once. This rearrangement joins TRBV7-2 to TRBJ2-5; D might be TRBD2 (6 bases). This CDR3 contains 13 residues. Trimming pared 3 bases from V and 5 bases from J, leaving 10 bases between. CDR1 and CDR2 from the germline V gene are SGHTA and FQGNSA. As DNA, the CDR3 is TGTGCCAGCAGCTTGATGGGACTTGAGACCCAGTACTTC. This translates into CASSLMGLETQYF.

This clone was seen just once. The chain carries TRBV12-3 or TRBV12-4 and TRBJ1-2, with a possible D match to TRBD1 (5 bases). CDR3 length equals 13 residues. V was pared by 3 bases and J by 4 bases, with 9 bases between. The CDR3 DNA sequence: TGTGCCAGCAGTTTGGGGCAGTCCTATGGCTACACCTTC. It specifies CASSLGQSYGYTF.

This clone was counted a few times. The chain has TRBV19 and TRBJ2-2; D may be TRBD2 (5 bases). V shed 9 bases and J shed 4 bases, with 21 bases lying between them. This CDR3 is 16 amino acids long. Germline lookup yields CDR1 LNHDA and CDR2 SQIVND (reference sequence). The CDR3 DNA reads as TGTGCCAGCCACGATCATGGCGCGCGGGTCACCGGGGAGCTGTTTTTT. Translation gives CASHDHGARVTGELFF. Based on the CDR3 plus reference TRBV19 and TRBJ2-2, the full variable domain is DGGITQSPKYLFRKEGQNVTLSCEQNLNHDAMYWYRQDPGQGLRLIYYSQIVNDFQKGDIAEGYSVSREKKESFPLTVTSAQKNPTAFYLCASHDHGARVTGELFFGEGSRLTVL.

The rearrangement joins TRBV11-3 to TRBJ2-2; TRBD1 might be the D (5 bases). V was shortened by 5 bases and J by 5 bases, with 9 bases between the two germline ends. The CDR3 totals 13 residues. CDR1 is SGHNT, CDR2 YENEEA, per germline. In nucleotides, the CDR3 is TGTGCCAGCAGCCGCGGACAAACCGGGGAGCTGTTTTTT. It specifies CASSRGQTGELFF.

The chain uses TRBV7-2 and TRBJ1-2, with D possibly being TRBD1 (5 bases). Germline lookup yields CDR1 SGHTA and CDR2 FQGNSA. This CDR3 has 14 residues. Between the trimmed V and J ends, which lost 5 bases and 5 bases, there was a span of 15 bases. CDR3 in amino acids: CASSQSGGSYGYTF. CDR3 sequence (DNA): TGTGCCAGCAGCCAAAGCGGGGGGAGTTATGGCTACACCTTC.

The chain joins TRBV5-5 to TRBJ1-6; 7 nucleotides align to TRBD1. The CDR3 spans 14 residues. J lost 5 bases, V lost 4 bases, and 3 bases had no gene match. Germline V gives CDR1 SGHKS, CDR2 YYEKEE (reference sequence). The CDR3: CASSLTGDNSPLHF. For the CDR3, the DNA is TGTGCCAGCAGCCTTACAGGGGATAATTCACCCCTCCACTTT.

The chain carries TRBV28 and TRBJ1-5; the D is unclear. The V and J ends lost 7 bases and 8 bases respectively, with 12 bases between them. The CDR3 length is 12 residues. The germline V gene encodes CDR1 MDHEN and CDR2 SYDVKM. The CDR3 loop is CASMSSGKPQHF. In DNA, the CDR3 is TGTGCCAGCATGAGCAGCGGCAAGCCCCAGCATTTT.